The rows below give T cell receptor beta chains drawn from one sample of a study of blood T cells in healthy people across ages. TCRdb recomputed calls from the 5' RACE reads with MiXCR, one row per CDR3 protein. The sample has some 560,000 distinct CDR3 sequences, roughly a quarter seen once. These data were likewise used in another study, on T cells of mothers and their children.

What was sequenced was blood. The receptor source for this set is a boy younger than 10 in good health. Each CDR3 is given with its conserved first and last residue. A D gene is named only where the DNA matches it firmly. Expanded clones get a size class; other rows say once, few or many, or leave the size out.

abundance: -
d_gene: -
j_gene: TRBJ2-7
len: 15
v_gene: TRBV7-6
CDR3aa: CASSLGGGPPHEQYF
CDR3nt: TGTGCCAGCAGCTTAGGGGGCGGGCCCCCCCACGAGCAGTACTTC

abundance: -
d_gene: -
j_gene: TRBJ1-5
len: 13
v_gene: TRBV7-6
CDR3aa: CASSRAGNQPQHF
CDR3nt: TGTGCCAGCAGCCGGGCCGGCAATCAGCCCCAGCATTTT

abundance: many
d_gene: -
j_gene: TRBJ1-3
len: 15
v_gene: TRBV7-2
CDR3aa: CASSSQTVTGNTIYF
CDR3nt: TGTGCCAGCAGCTCACAAACCGTCACTGGAAACACCATATATTTT

abundance: few
d_gene: TRBD1
j_gene: TRBJ1-1
len: 14
v_gene: TRBV6-5
CDR3aa: CASSPGQEYTEAFF
CDR3nt: TGTGCCAGCAGCCCCGGACAGGAGTACACTGAAGCTTTCTTT

abundance: -
d_gene: TRBD2
j_gene: TRBJ2-1
len: 13
v_gene: TRBV2
CDR3aa: CASRTSAYNEQFF
CDR3nt: TGTGCCAGCAGGACTAGCGCCTACAATGAGCAGTTCTTC

abundance: once
d_gene: -
j_gene: TRBJ2-3
len: 12
v_gene: TRBV12-3/TRBV12-4
CDR3aa: CASTTPVDTQYF
CDR3nt: TGTGCCAGCACCACCCCCGTTGATACGCAGTATTTT

abundance: -
d_gene: -
j_gene: TRBJ2-6
len: 19
v_gene: TRBV6-5
CDR3aa: CASSSPGGVLFSGANVLTF
CDR3nt: TGTGCCAGCAGTTCTCCTGGCGGAGTATTATTCTCTGGGGCCAACGTCCTGACTTTC

abundance: few
d_gene: TRBD2
j_gene: TRBJ2-4
len: 16
v_gene: TRBV2
CDR3aa: CASIGIAGGLGNIQYF
CDR3nt: TGTGCCAGCATAGGGATTGCGGGGGGCCTGGGAAACATTCAGTACTTC

abundance: few
d_gene: -
j_gene: TRBJ2-7
len: 13
v_gene: TRBV20-1
CDR3aa: CSASVRAAYEQYF
CDR3nt: TGCAGTGCTAGTGTCCGGGCGGCCTACGAGCAGTACTTC

abundance: -
d_gene: -
j_gene: TRBJ2-7
len: 16
v_gene: TRBV2
CDR3aa: CASSEVGARLADEQYF
CDR3nt: TGTGCCAGCAGTGAAGTTGGGGCTAGGTTAGCGGACGAGCAGTACTTC